This passage covers 25 T cell receptor beta chains from one sample sequenced in a study of blood T cell repertoires in acute mononucleosis. Study-wide results and limits: GLC-BM-specific selection apparently combined TCR alpha and beta motifs.

Only in-frame clones appear in the TCRdb table, and some are missing; sequencing was by immunoSEQ multiplex PCR. The table includes some 2,000 clones, approximately 67% detected once. As to time point: acute infectious mononucleosis, at clinical presentation within 2 weeks of symptom onset (visit 1). Specimen: EBV GLC epitope tetramer+ CD8+ T cells sorted from PBMCs, collected during acute infectious mononucleosis. Subset described: CD8 T cells binding tetramer with EBV BMLF1 280-288 peptide (GLC-BM). All receptors derive from a woman between 18 and 29 years old with infectious mononucleosis caused by EBV.

In nucleotides, the CDR3 is TGTGCCAGCAGCTTAGCGGGAGCTGGAGAGACCCAGTACTTC. This codes for CASSLAGAGETQYF. The chain couples TRBV11-2 to TRBJ2-5, with a tentative D call TRBD2 (6 bases). Germline V gene lookup returns CDR1 SGHAT and CDR2 FQNNGV. V was shortened by 1 base and J by 4 bases, with 10 bases between the two germline ends. This CDR3 comprises 14 residues.

On this clone: The junction and the germline gene differ at one end; a read error may be behind it. The genes are TRBV9 and TRBJ1-3; TRBD1 agrees at 7 bases. Germline V gene lookup returns CDR1 SGDLS and CDR2 YYNGEE. The CDR3 has 15 residues. This CDR3 reads CASTGQLSSGNTIFF. The CDR3 coding sequence is TGTGCCAGCACGGGACAGCTTAGCTCTGGAAACACCATATTTTTT.

V is TRBV9 and J is TRBJ2-3; D remains ambiguous. The germline V gene encodes CDR1 SGDLS and CDR2 YYNGEE. The CDR3 has 12 residues. The V end lost 4 bases, the J end lost 6 bases, and 9 bases lay between the germline ends. The CDR3, as DNA: TGTGCCAGCAGCCAAGGGAAGGATACGCAGTATTTT. Translating it yields CASSQGKDTQYF.

On this clone: One junction end disagrees with the germline gene, perhaps due to a read error. The gene calls are TRBV2 and TRBJ2-3; 8 bases agree with TRBD2. Germline CDR1 SNHLY, CDR2 FYNNEI. This CDR3 comprises 15 residues. The CDR3 sequence: CASSNSGIGSDTRYF. In DNA, the CDR3 is TGTGCCAGCAGTAATAGCGGGATTGGCTCAGATACGCGGTATTTT.

As concerns this clone: No DNA is shown, since the ends of the CDR3 on it are uncertain; the CDR3 is the one TCRdb lists. The chain combines TRBV7-6 with TRBJ1-4; the table's D call, TRBD1, was not checked against the DNA. The CDR3 spans 17 amino acids, including both terminal residues. CDR1 is SGHVS, CDR2 FNYEAQ, per germline. The chain's CDR3 is CASSQGTGGQLMKNCFF.

On this clone: One base away lies a much larger clone, so this may be a sequencing read error. Other DNA sequences of this sample code for an identical CDR3. The genes are TRBV7-6 and TRBJ2-1; D gene uncertain. Germline CDR1 and CDR2: SGHVS and FNYEAQ. There are 12 residues in the CDR3. Trimming took 5 bases from V and 10 from J, leaving 12 bases between them. The CDR3 coding sequence is TGTGCCAGCAGCGTAGTGGGAAACGAGCAGTTCTTC. Protein sequence: CASSVVGNEQFF.

This clone was seen only a few times. The CDR3 is CASSSAGPYEQYF. For the CDR3, the DNA is TGTGCCAGCAGTTCCGCGGGACCCTACGAGCAGTACTTC. This sequence joins TRBV13 and TRBJ2-7; maybe TRBD2 (6 bases). The CDR3 totals 13 residues. The V end was cut by 6 bases, the J end by 2 bases, with 11 bases between. Germline assignment: CDR1 PRHDT and CDR2 FYEKMQ (reference sequence).

The chain is built from TRBV28 and TRBJ2-7, with 10 bases lining up with TRBD2. This CDR3 spans 16 amino acids. Trimming at V came to 6 bases and at J to 5 bases, leaving 13 bases not matched to a gene. Germline V CDR1 and CDR2: MDHEN, SYDVKM. The CDR3 nucleotides are TGTGCCAGCAGCTTAGCTTGGGTAGCGGGGGGAAACGAGCAGTACTTC. Its protein product is CASSLAWVAGGNEQYF.

V and J are TRBV11-2 and TRBJ2-5; 8 nucleotides line up with TRBD2. Germline V CDR1 and CDR2: SGHAT, FQNNGV. V dropped 5 bases and J dropped 5; count of bases not matched to a gene: 19. CDR3 length: 18 amino acids. The CDR3 DNA is TGTGCCAGCAGCGTAGGCCGCGTAATCGGGGGGGTCACTGAGACCCAGTACTTC. Translated, it gives CASSVGRVIGGVTETQYF.

The V gene is TRBV9, the J gene TRBJ2-1; D is ambiguous. Per germline, CDR1 SGDLS and CDR2 YYNGEE. The CDR3 is 12 residues long. V shed 3 bases and J shed 7 bases, with 8 bases lying between them. The DNA for the CDR3 is TGTGCCAGCAGCGCAGTCGAGAATGAGCAGTTCTTC. This translates into CASSAVENEQFF.

A note on this clone: The CDR3 ends on some other residue instead of the conserved phenylalanine or tryptophan, so this is likely a read error. The rearrangement joins TRBV9 to TRBJ1-1; TRBD1 agrees at 7 bases. Per the germline V gene, CDR1 is SGDLS and CDR2 is YYNGEE. The CDR3 length is 16 residues. DNA of the CDR3: TGTGCCAGCAGCGTAGAGAGGGGGCTTGTGAACACTAAAGCTTTCTCT. Encoded protein: CASSVERGLVNTKAFS.

As for this clone: One junction end disagrees with the germline gene, perhaps due to a read error. Other nucleotide sequences in the sample specify the same CDR3. The chain joins TRBV23-1 to TRBJ2-1, with a possible D match to TRBD1 (6 bases). TRBV23-1 is marked as an open reading frame, function uncertain. This CDR3 is built from 13 residues. The CDR3 DNA is TGTGCCAGCAGCGTAGCTGGGGGCGATGAGCAGTTCTTC. Translated, it gives CASSVAGGDEQFF.

J is TRBJ1-4 and V is TRBV29-1, with 10 bases identical to TRBD1. The germline CDR1 and CDR2 sequences are SQVTM and ANQGSEA. V gave up 6 bases and J gave up 17 bases; unmatched junction bases: 18. The CDR3 totals 14 residues. In DNA, the CDR3 is TGCAGCGTAGGACAGGGGGAACTAATGAAATACTGTTTTTTT. Its protein product is CSVGQGELMKYCFF. Full variable domain (outside the CDR3, taken from reference TRBV29-1 and TRBJ1-4): SAVISQKPSRDICQRGTSLTIQCQVDSQVTMMFWYRQQPGQSLTLIATANQGSEATYESGFVIDKFPISRPNLTFSTLTVSNMSPEDSSIYLCSVGQGELMKYCFFGSGTQLSVL.

The V call is TRBV9, the J call TRBJ2-5; 7 bases are shared with TRBD2. The CDR3 sequence is 12 residues long. Germline values: CDR1 SGDLS, CDR2 YYNGEE. Trimming cost V 0 bases and J 8 bases; bases outside gene matches: 1. CDR3 sequence reads: CASSVAGGTQYF. CDR3 nucleotide sequence: TGTGCCAGCAGCGTAGCGGGGGGTACCCAGTACTTC.

This clone is large. Other DNA sequences in the sample encode the same CDR3. The genes are TRBV29-1 and TRBJ1-2, with TRBD1 matching over 9 bases. The CDR3 extends over 12 amino acids. Trimming removed 6 bases from V and 5 bases from J; junction bases left unmatched: 4. Germline lookup yields CDR1 SQVTM and CDR2 ANQGSEA. The CDR3 sequence: CSVDRGFYGYTF. The DNA for the CDR3 is TGCAGCGTGGACAGGGGATTTTATGGCTACACCTTC.

As regards this clone: Because the CDR3's place on the DNA is in doubt, the DNA is left out and the CDR3 is given as listed by TCRdb. V and J are TRBV11-2 and TRBJ1-4; whether TRBD1, the table's D call, matches the DNA was not checked. From its first to its last residue, the CDR3 has 15 amino acids. CDR1 and CDR2 (germline): SGHAT, FQNNGV. CDR3 sequence reads: CASSPGQVWGENCFF.

The J gene is TRBJ2-7, the V gene TRBV27; 8 bases match TRBD2. With 8 bases clipped from V and 2 bases from J, the junction kept 8 bases outside the gene matches. The CDR3 covers 14 residues. Germline V gives CDR1 MNHEY, CDR2 SMNVEV (reference sequence). CDR3 sequence reads: CASGAGANPYEQYF. In DNA, the CDR3 is TGTGCCAGCGGAGCGGGAGCCAACCCCTACGAGCAGTACTTC.

V usage is TRBV29-1 and J usage is TRBJ1-2, with D unresolved. The CDR3 has 11 amino acids. CDR1 SQVTM and CDR2 ANQGSEA come from the germline V gene. The V gene lost 6 bases and the J gene lost 4 bases, with 9 bases spanning the gap. The chain's CDR3 is CSVGSFYGYTF. In nucleotides, the CDR3 is TGCAGCGTGGGGAGCTTCTATGGCTACACCTTC.

This sequence joins TRBV21-1 and TRBJ2-1; the table's D call TRBD2 went unverified against the DNA. TRBV21-1 is a known pseudogene. CDR3 length: 14 residues. The CDR3 loop reads CATSIGTTYSEQFF. The CDR3 coding sequence is TGTGCCACCAGCATCGGGACTACTTACAGTGAGCAGTTCTTC.

About this clone itself: With only one base between it and a far larger clone, this is likely a read error. V is TRBV11-2 and J is TRBJ2-7; 10 bases map to TRBD2. V gave up 1 base and J gave up 5 bases; unmatched junction bases: 8. This CDR3 is 16 amino acids long. From germline, CDR1 is SGHAT and CDR2 FQNNGV. CDR3 sequence: CASSLACVAGGNEQYF. DNA for the CDR3: TGTGCCAGCAGCTTAGCTTGTGTAGCGGGGGGAAACGAGCAGTACTTC. The variable domain in full, with the rest retrieved from reference TRBV11-2 and TRBJ2-7, is EAGVAQSPRYKIIEKRQSVAFWCNPISGHATLYWYQQILGQGPKLLIQFQNNGVVDDSQLPKDRFSAERLKGVDSTLKIQPAKLEDSAVYLCASSLACVAGGNEQYFGPGTRLTVT.

With respect to this clone: A far more abundant clone sits one base away, making this likely a read error. This likely comes from a read error, as the CDR3 has no conserved phenylalanine or tryptophan at its end. The chain uses TRBV29-1 and TRBJ1-2; D call uncertain. CDR1 SQVTM and CDR2 ANQGSEA come from the germline V gene. Trimming pared 8 bases from V and 0 bases from J, leaving 10 bases between. There are 12 residues in the CDR3. The chain's CDR3 is CSFQESNYGYTL. DNA for the CDR3: TGCAGCTTTCAAGAGTCTAACTATGGCTACACCTTG.

Note on this clone: With only one base between it and a far larger clone, this is likely a read error. For the CDR3, the DNA is TGTGCCAGCAGCCAATCTCCCGGCGTTACGCAGTATTTT. Translation gives CASSQSPGVTQYF. The J gene is TRBJ2-3, the V gene TRBV14; D is uncertain. The germline CDR1 and CDR2 sequences are SGHDN and FVKESK. The CDR3 is made up of 13 amino acids. The V end lost 2 bases, the J end lost 8 bases, and 11 bases lay between the germline ends. The whole variable domain, filled in from reference TRBV14 and TRBJ2-3, reads EAGVTQFPSHSVIEKGQTVTLRCDPISGHDNLYWYRRVMGKEIKFLLHFVKESKQDESGMPNNRFLAERTGGTYSTLKVQPAELEDSGVYFCASSQSPGVTQYFGPGTRLTVL.

Concerning this clone: A read error may produce the germline difference seen at one junction end. The rearrangement links TRBV6-5 to TRBJ2-7, with D maybe TRBD1 (8 bases). The germline gives CDR1 MNHEY, CDR2 SVGAGI. This CDR3 comprises 14 residues. Here the CDR3 reads CASQSGTGDYEQYF. CDR3 DNA: TGCGCCAGCCAGAGCGGGACAGGCGACTACGAGCAGTACTTC.

Concerning this clone itself: Given a far larger clone just one base away, this is likely a sequencing read error. The rearrangement uses TRBV4-1 and TRBJ2-3; D perhaps matches TRBD2 (6 bases). The CDR3 totals 17 residues. The V gene's germline CDR1 is MGHRA and CDR2 YSYEKL. Trimming removed 4 bases at V and 2 bases at J, with 19 bases between. CDR3 in DNA: TGCGCCAGCAGCCTAGATGCCCTGGGACTGGCCACAGATACGCAGTATTTT. Amino acids: CASSLDALGLATDTQYF.

The chain carries TRBV5-6 and TRBJ2-1; tentatively, D is TRBD2 (5 bases). This CDR3 is built from 14 residues. V was shortened by 2 bases and J by 4 bases, with 10 bases between the two germline ends. Germline CDR1 is SGHDT and CDR2 is YYEEEE. CDR3 sequence reads: CASSFRTGYNEQFF. The DNA of the CDR3 is TGTGCCAGCAGCTTCCGGACGGGGTACAATGAGCAGTTCTTC.